The 7 T cell receptor beta chains listed next were all sequenced from one sample in a study of cytomegalovirus exposure and HLA in healthy donors. PCR used 60 Vbeta primers and 13 Jbeta primers. Libraries were prepared by immunoSEQ multiplex PCR; TCRdb keeps only in-frame clonotypes and omits some of them. The data show 130,000 to 150,000 clones, with about four fifths seen just once and more than 3.5% held by the top ten. Sequenced material: PBMCs. The receptors here all came from a woman between 35 and 50 years old in good health and CMV-seropositive.

The J gene is TRBJ1-3, the V gene TRBV27, with 7 bases that match TRBD1. V lost 5 bases and J lost 0; bases outside the gene matches: 4. In germline, CDR1 is MNHEY, CDR2 SMNVEV (reference sequence). This CDR3 region has 15 residues. The CDR3 region is CASSPGQRSGNTIYF. The CDR3 nucleotides are TGTGCCAGCAGTCCGGGACAGCGCTCTGGAAACACCATATATTTT.

The chain recombines TRBV6-5 with TRBJ2-7; D may be TRBD2 (5 bases). V dropped 2 bases and J dropped 10 bases, with 12 bases sitting between them. The CDR3 runs to 12 residues. Germline V gene sequence: CDR1 MNHEY, CDR2 SVGAGI. DNA of the CDR3: TGTGCCAGCAGTTACGATCGAGGGAGCCAGTACTTC. This encodes CASSYDRGSQYF.

V gene TRBV7-9 combines with J gene TRBJ2-1, with D maybe TRBD2 (5 bases). V was trimmed by 1 base and J by 4 bases, leaving 14 bases between them. The CDR3 extends over 16 amino acids. Germline V gene lookup returns CDR1 SEHNR and CDR2 FQNEAQ (reference sequence). The CDR3 DNA reads TGTGCCAGCAGCTTAGATGAGGGTCAAGGGTACAATGAGCAGTTCTTC. It specifies CASSLDEGQGYNEQFF. Supplemented by reference TRBV7-9 and TRBJ2-1, the full variable domain reads DTGVSQNPRHKITKRGQNVTFRCDPISEHNRLYWYRQTLGQGPEFLTYFQNEAQLEKSRLLSDRFSAERPKGSFSTLEIQRTEQGDSAMYLCASSLDEGQGYNEQFFGPGTRLTVL.

This clone was recorded only once. The chain has TRBV5-1 and TRBJ2-7; TRBD2 agrees at 15 bases. Germline lookup yields CDR1 SGHRS and CDR2 YFSETQ. Losses at the gene ends were 4 bases for V and 0 bases for J; bases not matched to a gene: 2. The CDR3 sequence is 16 residues long. The CDR3 region is CASSEGLAGGSYEQYF. The DNA for the CDR3 is TGCGCCAGCAGCGAGGGACTAGCGGGGGGCTCCTACGAGCAGTACTTC.

CDR3 protein: CASSSPTGGNTGELFF. The DNA of the CDR3 is TGTGCCAGCAGCTCCCCTACAGGGGGGAACACCGGGGAGCTGTTTTTT. The V and J genes are TRBV7-2 and TRBJ2-2, with TRBD1 matching over 8 bases. Trimming at V came to 4 bases and at J to 1 base, leaving 5 bases not matched to a gene. This CDR3 contains 16 residues. The germline gives CDR1 SGHTA, CDR2 FQGNSA.

V usage is TRBV6-1 and J usage is TRBJ2-3; D perhaps matches TRBD1 (6 bases). With 2 bases removed from V and 5 bases from J, the gap between germline ends came to 17 bases. Germline assignment: CDR1 MNHNS and CDR2 SASEGT. The CDR3 is made up of 16 amino acids. CDR3 DNA: TGTGCCAGCAGTGAAAGGGACAAAAGAGGGGGAGATACGCAGTATTTT. Translated: CASSERDKRGGDTQYF.

V and J are TRBV28 and TRBJ2-7; perhaps TRBD1 as D (7 bases). CDR1 is MDHEN and CDR2 is SYDVKM in the germline V gene. The CDR3 length is 15 residues. V lost 6 bases and J 2 bases, leaving 17 bases between the germline ends. The chain's CDR3 is CASSHPAGGTYEQYF. The CDR3, as DNA: TGTGCCAGCAGCCACCCCGCAGGGGGGACCTACGAGCAGTACTTC.